The 25 T cell receptor beta chains below come from one sample, sequenced in a study of OX40 agonist ivuxolimab in advanced cancers. The repertoire was sequenced with immunoSEQ multiplex PCR; TCRdb's copy has only in-frame clones and lacks some. The data contain about 60,000 clones, 80% to 90% of them seen just once; the ten biggest clones take up around 0.6%. Material: CD4+ or CD8+ T cells sorted from blood, obtained in a trial of the OX40 agonist ivuxolimab. The receptor source for this set is an adult with an advanced solid tumor such as melanoma, head and neck, liver or kidney cancer.

The rearrangement uses TRBV7-3 and TRBJ2-2; D remains ambiguous. The germline V and J ends were trimmed by 3 bases and 7 bases, with 3 bases remaining between them. Germline V gene lookup returns CDR1 SGHTA and CDR2 FQGTGA. This CDR3 has 11 amino acids. CDR3 protein: CASSFGGELFF. The CDR3 bases are TGTGCCAGCAGCTTCGGCGGGGAGCTGTTTTTT.

The rearrangement uses TRBV7-2 and TRBJ2-2; the D gene could be TRBD1 or TRBD2 (5 bases each). The germline V gene encodes CDR1 SGHTA and CDR2 FQGNSA. This CDR3 is built from 14 residues. The V and J ends lost 10 bases and 0 bases respectively, with 12 bases between them. The CDR3 coding sequence is TGTGCCACCAAGAGGGGAACGAACACCGGGGAGCTGTTTTTT. Encoded protein: CATKRGTNTGELFF.

The V and J genes are TRBV5-1 and TRBJ2-5, with D perhaps matching TRBD1 (5 bases). The CDR3 is made up of 15 amino acids. From germline, CDR1 is SGHRS and CDR2 YFSETQ. V gave up 1 base and J gave up 4 bases, with 14 bases separating them. For the CDR3, the DNA is TGCGCCAGCAGCTTGACCCAGGGAAGGGGAGAGACCCAGTACTTC. This gives the protein CASSLTQGRGETQYF.

J is TRBJ1-3 and V is TRBV6-5; D is ambiguous. The CDR3 runs to 15 residues. Germline lookup yields CDR1 MNHEY and CDR2 SVGAGI. Trimming took off 2 bases at V and 0 bases at J, with 8 bases between the two ends. CDR3 nucleotide sequence: TGTGCCAGCAGTTACGCCCGGGGCTCTGGAAACACCATATATTTT. It codes for CASSYARGSGNTIYF.

The J gene is TRBJ2-2, the V gene TRBV7-2, with a possible D match to TRBD2 (6 bases). Trimming pared 3 bases from V and 5 bases from J, leaving 22 bases between. The CDR3 extends over 18 amino acids. Germline V gene sequence: CDR1 SGHTA, CDR2 FQGNSA. The CDR3 coding sequence is TGTGCCAGCAGCTTGCATCCCGGGGGTAGCGTTATAACCGGGGAGCTGTTTTTT. As protein: CASSLHPGGSVITGELFF.

This clone was recorded only once. V usage is TRBV11-3 and J usage is TRBJ2-5; TRBD2 might be the D (6 bases). V lost 5 bases and J lost 4, with 11 bases in between. Germline V gene data show CDR1 as SGHNT and CDR2 as YENEEA. This CDR3 has 13 amino acids. For the CDR3, the DNA is TGTGCCAGCAGCCCTAACGGGGGAGAGACCCAGTACTTC. It is translated as CASSPNGGETQYF.

This chain joins TRBV12-5 and TRBJ2-1; 13 positions match TRBD2. CDR1 and CDR2 (germline): LGHNT, FRNRAP. The CDR3 has 16 residues. With V trimmed by 3 bases and J by 7 bases, 6 bases remained unmatched. CDR3 nucleotides: TGTGCTAGTGGTTTTGCCGGGACTAGCGGGAAGAATGAGCAGTTCTTC. It is translated as CASGFAGTSGKNEQFF.

The chain recombines TRBV29-1 with TRBJ2-1; 14 positions agree with TRBD2. Germline V gene lookup returns CDR1 SQVTM and CDR2 ANQGSEA. The CDR3 has 13 residues. V lost 6 bases to trimming and J lost 8 bases; unmatched junction nucleotides: 3. The chain's CDR3 is CSVRLAGGYEQFF. The CDR3 nucleotides read TGCAGCGTAAGACTAGCGGGGGGGTATGAGCAGTTCTTC.

The genes are TRBV11-2 and TRBJ1-2; D call uncertain. This CDR3 spans 12 amino acids. V lost 6 bases and J 8 bases, leaving 13 bases between the germline ends. Germline values: CDR1 SGHAT, CDR2 FQNNGV. The CDR3: CASSQFPRGYTF. The DNA for the CDR3 is TGTGCCAGCAGTCAATTCCCGCGAGGCTACACCTTC. Drawing the rest from reference TRBV11-2 and TRBJ1-2, the complete variable domain is EAGVAQSPRYKIIEKRQSVAFWCNPISGHATLYWYQQILGQGPKLLIQFQNNGVVDDSQLPKDRFSAERLKGVDSTLKIQPAKLEDSAVYLCASSQFPRGYTFGSGTRLTVV.

The rearrangement links TRBV9 to TRBJ2-1; 8 bases line up with TRBD2. Trimming at V came to 0 bases and at J to 4 bases, leaving 3 bases not matched to a gene. Looked up from germline, CDR1 is SGDLS and CDR2 is YYNGEE. The CDR3 spans 15 residues. CDR3 nucleotide sequence: TGTGCCAGCAGCGTAGGCGGGGGGACGTACAATGAGCAGTTCTTC. This gives the protein CASSVGGGTYNEQFF.

The chain joins TRBV2 to TRBJ2-1; 10 bases line up with TRBD1. This CDR3 contains 14 residues. The germline V gene encodes CDR1 SNHLY and CDR2 FYNNEI. J gave up 7 bases and V 6 bases, and 6 bases lay outside the gene matches. The CDR3 DNA sequence: TGTGCCAGCAGGACGGGACAGGGGTATAATGAGCAGTTCTTC. Translation gives CASRTGQGYNEQFF.

The CDR3 bases are TGCAGCGTTGTACGGGACACCTACGAGCAGTACTTC. It encodes CSVVRDTYEQYF. The genes are TRBV29-1 and TRBJ2-5; D is possibly TRBD1 (6 bases). Matching the DNA end better, TRBJ2-7 makes the J call doubtful. Germline loops: CDR1 SQVTM, CDR2 ANQGSEA. The CDR3 contains 12 residues.

The chain has TRBV30 and TRBJ2-7; D ambiguous. This CDR3 spans 11 amino acids. Trimming stripped 0 bases from V and 5 bases from J, with 5 bases between. Germline V gene sequence: CDR1 GTSNPN, CDR2 SVGIG (reference sequence). The CDR3 reads CAWSVRDEQYF. The CDR3 nucleotides read TGTGCCTGGAGTGTAAGGGACGAGCAGTACTTC.

A single count supports this clone. The V gene is TRBV5-6, the J gene TRBJ2-7, with 9 bases lining up with TRBD2. With 0 bases clipped from V and 10 bases from J, the junction kept 11 bases outside the gene matches. The CDR3 consists of 15 residues. Germline V gives CDR1 SGHDT, CDR2 YYEEEE. CDR3 loop: CASSLDAGGIMEQYF. The CDR3 DNA reads TGTGCCAGCAGCTTGGATGCGGGGGGGATCATGGAACAGTACTTC. Based on the CDR3 plus reference TRBV5-6 and TRBJ2-7, the full variable domain is DAGVTQSPTHLIKTRGQQVTLRCSPKSGHDTVSWYQQALGQGPQFIFQYYEEEERQRGNFPDRFSGHQFPNYSSELNVNALLLGDSALYLCASSLDAGGIMEQYFGPGTRLTVT.

The J gene is TRBJ2-5, the V gene TRBV7-6; D is uncertain. Per germline, CDR1 SGHVS and CDR2 FNYEAQ. The CDR3 length is 16 residues. The V end lost 4 bases, the J end lost 3 bases, and 18 bases lay between the germline ends. The CDR3 coding sequence is TGTGCCAGCAGCTCCTCGGTAGGGCTAGGTGAAGAGACCCAGTACTTC. As protein: CASSSSVGLGEETQYF.

This chain links TRBV7-2 with TRBJ1-5; perhaps TRBD1 as D (5 bases). V was pared by 1 base and J by 1 base, with 8 bases between. Germline V lookup: CDR1 SGHTA, CDR2 FQGNSA. This CDR3 region has 15 residues. This CDR3 reads CASSLVGGSNQPQHF. The CDR3 DNA reads TGTGCCAGCAGCTTAGTGGGGGGGAGCAATCAGCCCCAGCATTTT.

This rearrangement joins TRBV18 to TRBJ2-7; perhaps TRBD1 as D (7 bases). Trimming removed 2 bases from V and 7 bases from J, with 18 bases in between. Germline V gene data show CDR1 as KGHSH and CDR2 as LQKENI. This CDR3 is built from 15 residues. The CDR3 nucleotides are TGTGCCAGCTCACCATTAATCCAGGGGGGCAAGGAGCAGTACTTC. Encoded protein: CASSPLIQGGKEQYF.

The genes are TRBV7-8 and TRBJ2-7, with D perhaps TRBD2 (6 bases). CDR3 length equals 15 residues. Germline CDR1 reads SGHVS; CDR2 reads FQNEAQ. Deletions cut 0 bases from V and 2 bases from J, with 11 bases between. CDR3 sequence: CASSLAAGFTYEQYF. CDR3 nucleotides: TGTGCCAGCAGCTTAGCAGCGGGCTTTACCTACGAGCAGTACTTC.

The V and J genes are TRBV10-3 and TRBJ2-5; perhaps TRBD2 as D (5 bases). The CDR3 has 12 residues. Germline V gene data show CDR1 as ENHRY and CDR2 as SYGVKD. V lost 4 bases, J lost 4 bases, and 7 bases lay in between. The CDR3 loop is CAISAGSETQYF. The CDR3 DNA follows: TGTGCCATCAGTGCGGGGTCAGAGACCCAGTACTTC.

The rearrangement joins TRBV11-3 to TRBJ2-7; a weak D match, TRBD2 (6 bases). The CDR3 sequence is 13 residues long. Germline values: CDR1 SGHNT, CDR2 YENEEA. V was pared by 3 bases and J by 3 bases, with 9 bases between. This CDR3 is CASSLQEGYEQYF. In DNA, the CDR3 is TGTGCCAGCAGCTTGCAGGAGGGCTACGAGCAGTACTTC.

The table lists this clone with a count of one. The gene calls are TRBV30 and TRBJ1-3; D is unresolved. V lost 3 bases and J 1 base, leaving 7 bases between the germline ends. Germline CDR1 GTSNPN, CDR2 SVGIG (reference sequence). This CDR3 region has 13 residues. The DNA of the CDR3 is TGTGCCTGGAGACCTCTTTCTGGAAACACCATATATTTT. Amino acid sequence: CAWRPLSGNTIYF.

This clone was recorded only once. This chain connects TRBV7-2 to TRBJ2-2; the match to TRBD1 covers 7 bases. V was pared by 4 bases and J by 6 bases, with 8 bases of the junction left unmatched. This CDR3 is built from 15 residues. From germline, CDR1 is SGHTA and CDR2 FQGNSA. As DNA, the CDR3 is TGTGCCAGCAGCTCCTCCTCAGGGGGTCCCGGGGAGCTGTTTTTT. Protein product: CASSSSSGGPGELFF.

The chain uses TRBV6-5 and TRBJ2-3; TRBD2 aligns across 8 bases. This CDR3 comprises 11 residues. Germline V gene lookup returns CDR1 MNHEY and CDR2 SVGAGI. Trimming at V came to 11 bases and at J to 4 bases, leaving 2 bases not matched to a gene. CDR3 sequence reads: CAAGGADTQYF. The CDR3 DNA sequence: TGTGCCGCCGGGGGGGCAGATACGCAGTATTTT.

CDR3 bases: TGTGCCAGCTCACCATTGCGGGCTTTGAACACTGAAGCTTTCTTT. Protein sequence: CASSPLRALNTEAFF. This chain uses TRBV18 with TRBJ1-1; D not resolved. V was shortened by 2 bases and J by 0 bases, with 10 bases between the two germline ends. CDR1 is KGHSH and CDR2 is LQKENI in the germline V gene. CDR3 length equals 15 residues.

V gene TRBV7-9 combines with J gene TRBJ1-6, with TRBD1 identical over 8 bases. This CDR3 region has 16 residues. Trimming at V came to 5 bases and at J to 5 bases, leaving 8 bases not matched to a gene. Germline CDR1 reads SEHNR; CDR2 reads FQNEAQ (reference sequence). Written as DNA, the CDR3 is TGTGCCAGCAGCCCCGGCAGGGGGCCGGATAATTCACCCCTCCACTTT. Amino acids: CASSPGRGPDNSPLHF.